This T cell receptor beta chain was observed in a study of beta chain features in type 1 diabetes (dated by TCRdb to 2017 to 2018). Study-wide context: Mean age, gender distribution, total cell number and subset yield did not differ between patients and healthy donors. Regulatory and stem cell-like memory subsets were isolated from only 8 patients and about eight healthy donors, whereas naive and central memory subsets came from all 30 or so donors. A total of 107,917,701 sorted cells were examined across all samples, and the number of cells per subset was strongly correlated with RNA yield. The study compared the TCRB repertoires of sorted circulating CD4+ T cell subsets in recently diagnosed type 1 diabetes patients with those in matched healthy donors. The research as a whole found: Naive, central memory and regulatory TCRB repertoires appeared more similar among patients than among healthy donors. PCR might favor shorter templates, but patient and control samples were amplified and corrected together, so any skew would affect both groups equally. HLA sub-analyses involved small numbers of individuals, so any influence of HLA type on TCRB rearrangement remained unresolved. At VDJ recombination sites, type 1 diabetes patients had fewer insertions and more deleted nucleotides, which implies abnormalities in thymic rearrangement. Type 1 diabetes patients showed a moderate but significant shortening of TCRB CDR3 length in all four CD4+ subsets. Because cDNA was sequenced instead of genomic DNA, activated cells with high expression could be over-represented, although the groups did not differ in activation or CD3 levels.

The entire isolated RNA was reverse transcribed using the High Capacity cDNA Reverse Transcription Kit, and thus expressed TCRB transcripts were sequenced. Deep immunoSEQ sequencing was performed on naive, central memory and regulatory T cell samples, with an average of roughly 3.6 million total reads per sample. Sorted cells were lysed in RLT buffer, and RNA was extracted using DNase-treated RNeasy Micro or Mini kits according to cell number. Each cell subset was processed on its own to prevent cross-contamination, while patient and healthy donor samples were processed together. TCRB sequences were amplified from cDNA with the immunoSEQ multiplex PCR, producing 87-bp fragments spanning the CDR3 region. Sequencing of the amplicons was performed on the Illumina HiSeq platform. The paper's processing steps were these. PCR bias was computationally corrected using synthetic template baselines, reads within Hamming distance 2 were collapsed, and singletons that could not be merged were discarded. Reads were aligned against IMGT to assign V, D and J genes, CDR3 length and insertions or deletions at six rearrangement sites. Clonotype counts were normalized to sorted cell number within each subset before computing true diversity and Gini coefficients with the tcR R package. Repertoire sharing was quantified using the overlap coefficient calculated on TCRB nucleotide sequences. Out-of-frame TCRB sequences from naive cells were analyzed as a proxy for the pre-selection repertoire. TCRdb obtained this table from immuneACCESS and retained in-frame rearrangements with V and J assigned. These tables miss some clones; where compared with another copy, unresolved V genes account for less than half of the shortfall, and the remainder is unexplained. That table is the source of V, J and clone size, and D and trimming were worked out from the DNA. The sample table shows under 350,000 clones, and roughly an eighth are seen once. Roughly 0.018% of the sample rests with the top ten.

This clone turned up a few times. This receptor's antigen is unknown. It has no much larger one-base neighbor in the sample; base qualities were not kept. Trimmed from V: 2 bases; trimmed from J: 4 bases; junction bases lacking a gene match: 4. The germline V gene encodes CDR1 KGHSH and CDR2 LQKENI. The CDR3 measures 16 amino acids from cysteine to phenylalanine. Only the CDR3 portion is preserved as DNA: 48 bases, with reading frame beginning at the first base. A single peripheral blood draw of approximately 0.11 L on average was collected from each donor into heparinised tubes. A BD FACSAria II was used to sort naive, central memory, regulatory and stem cell-like memory CD4+ T cells with a panel that included CD45RO, CCR7, CD25, CD127, CD95 and CD27. Every sorted population had a purity above 95%. PBMCs were isolated immediately by Lymphoprep density gradient centrifugation and stained directly without culture. So that batch effects would be minimized, each experiment stained and sorted samples in pairs, pairing one healthy donor with one patient.

Sequencing was carried out using naive CD4+ T cells from blood. The cell subset or site label, read with the paper, signifies: true naive CD4+ T cells. The receptor comes from a man aged 30 to 45 with type 1 diabetes. Recombination linked TRBV18 to TRBJ2-2; 10 middle bases align to TRBD2. The CDR3 amino acid sequence is: CASSPGTSVSTGELFF. The nucleotides are TGTGCCAGCTCACCAGGGACTAGCGTGAGCACCGGGGAGCTGTTTTTT.